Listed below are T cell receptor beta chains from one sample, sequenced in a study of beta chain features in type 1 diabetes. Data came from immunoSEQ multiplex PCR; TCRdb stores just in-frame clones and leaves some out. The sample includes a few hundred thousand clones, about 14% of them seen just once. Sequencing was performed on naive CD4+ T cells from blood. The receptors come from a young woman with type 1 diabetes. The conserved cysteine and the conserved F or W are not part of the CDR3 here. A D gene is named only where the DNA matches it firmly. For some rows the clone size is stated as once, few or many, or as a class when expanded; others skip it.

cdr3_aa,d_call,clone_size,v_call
ASSPAGSDTQY,-,few,TRBV28
ASSLALSRETQY,-,few,TRBV7-6
AWRRGTVTDTQY,TRBD1,-,TRBV30
ASSFTGWQF,-,few,TRBV28
ASSVGTKQETQY,-,few,TRBV9
ASSFRANYGYT,-,-,TRBV27
ASSLAKAWAGEQF,-,-,TRBV5-4
AISDRGSTDTQY,-,-,TRBV10-3
ASNGVSYGYT,-,-,TRBV19
ASSPNDKIQAF,-,few,TRBV4-2
ASSSQQVAHGNTIY,-,few,TRBV9
SVVTVPRNTEAF,-,few,TRBV29-1
ASSTTSWARETQY,TRBD2,-,TRBV28
ASSRVRGTGSGTGELF,TRBD1,few,TRBV7-9
ASSIGTDNYGYT,TRBD1,-,TRBV5-1
ASSWDRDRGSEQY,TRBD1,few,TRBV5-1
ASTSGTGLGEQY,TRBD1,-,TRBV28
ASSLGSLAVPNTGELF,TRBD2,-,TRBV5-1
ASSLDMNTEAF,-,-,TRBV28
ASSYKGTGSYEQY,TRBD1,few,TRBV6-6
ASSLRVAENNEQF,-,-,TRBV5-4
ASSQGSGQGYNEQF,TRBD1,-,TRBV5-1
ASSLSAYEQY,-,-,TRBV28
ASTIGTGVYNEQF,TRBD1,-,TRBV2
ASSVGLAGASSYNEQF,TRBD2,few,TRBV9
ASSPNLLAGGQTDTQY,TRBD2,few,TRBV14
ASTQTGSRSGANVLT,-,-,TRBV9
ASSAHGGLAGGPTDTQY,TRBD2,-,TRBV7-2
ASSSTSGYVNEQF,TRBD2,-,TRBV6-1
SVKTERESSYNEQF,TRBD2,-,TRBV29-1
ASSRSLAVRGTDTQY,TRBD2,-,TRBV7-8
ASSPAAYPYNEQF,-,-,TRBV7-2
ASSPRLVGGSDTQY,-,few,TRBV7-2
ASKNEGKAEKLF,-,-,TRBV5-1
ASRLTLNTEAF,-,few,TRBV19
ASSLGPPGTWANTEAF,-,once,TRBV11-3
ASSVGGPGLAGQETQY,TRBD2,once,TRBV9
ASSVTSNYGYT,-,-,TRBV2
ASSLAPNEQF,-,-,TRBV7-9
ASSIQGAYNEQF,TRBD1,few,TRBV5-1
ASSLRLAGDTQY,TRBD2,-,TRBV5-4
ASSSGTGKDEQY,TRBD1,-,TRBV11-1
ASSYAGKNTGELF,-,-,TRBV6-5
ATLGTNTGELF,-,few,TRBV28
ASSSGQPQETQY,TRBD1,few,TRBV5-1
ASSLGSGRYNEQF,TRBD2,-,TRBV7-2
ASGPHSSGSGGETQY,TRBD2,few,TRBV12-5
ASSWDRGNTEAF,TRBD1,-,TRBV11-2